A single sample is the source of the 13 T cell receptor beta chains below, sequenced in a study of molecular identifiers for immune sequencing clone quantification (dated by TCRdb to between 2018 and 2020). The receptor library was made with PCR. This sample was sequenced with an Illumina HiSeq 4000. TCRdb ran its own pipeline on the public reads, namely fastp trimming at Q25 and MiXCR clone calling, and kept in-frame beta chains. CDR3 protein duplicates are merged, each entry listing the most common genes and DNA. Across this sample there are about 65,000 distinct CDR3 sequences, with around a sixth seen only once. Under 1.5% of the sample is taken by the ten largest. Sequencing used naive CD8+ T cells from blood, with Jurkat cell RNA spiked in. The sample's cell subset or site, from its label and the paper: FACS-sorted CD8+CD4-CCR7+CD45RA+ naive T cells. These receptors all come from a human donor in good health. Some libraries in this study had Jurkat cell RNA spiked in.

This chain uses TRBV10-3 with TRBJ2-1, with 12 positions matching TRBD2. This CDR3 contains 14 residues. V was clipped by 11 bases and J by 8 bases; unmatched bases: 10. Germline V lookup: CDR1 ENHRY, CDR2 SYGVKD. The CDR3 coding sequence is TGTGCCTCGGAAGCGGGACTAGCGGGCGATGAGCAGTTCTTC. Amino acid sequence: CASEAGLAGDEQFF.

This clonotype was seen repeatedly, ten times or more. This chain connects TRBV28 to TRBJ2-4; 8 bases fit TRBD1. The V segment lost 6 bases and the J segment 4 bases; nucleotides outside the gene matches: 11. Germline assignment: CDR1 MDHEN and CDR2 SYDVKM. The CDR3 length is 16 residues. CDR3 bases: TGTGCCAGCAGCCCAACTATTAGACAGGGGAAAAACATTCAGTACTTC. As protein: CASSPTIRQGKNIQYF.

In its sample, this clonotype was seen a few times. The genes are TRBV7-2 and TRBJ2-7; possibly TRBD2 for D (5 bases). Trimming stripped 1 base from V and 1 base from J, with 17 bases between. The germline CDR1 and CDR2 sequences are SGHTA and FQGNSA. The CDR3 is made up of 17 amino acids. CDR3 nucleotides: TGTGCCAGCAGCTTAGTAATACTAACCGAGGGTTCCTACGAGCAGTACTTC. Translation gives CASSLVILTEGSYEQYF.

This clonotype has ten or more counts. The chain has TRBV6-2 or TRBV6-3 and TRBJ2-7; 7 bases align to TRBD1. Germline V gene data show CDR1 as MNHEY and CDR2 as SVGEGT. V lost 8 bases to trimming and J lost 2 bases; unmatched junction nucleotides: 0. CDR3 length: 11 amino acids. The CDR3 DNA reads as TGTGCCAGCGGACAGGCCTACGAGCAGTACTTC. Translating it yields CASGQAYEQYF.

This clonotype was counted many times. The chain couples TRBV7-8 to TRBJ2-1, with D possibly TRBD2 on 6 matching bases. The ends were cut back, 5 bases at V and 4 bases at J, with 27 bases in the middle. Germline CDR1 SGHVS, CDR2 FQNEAQ. The CDR3 is made up of 19 amino acids. Here the CDR3 reads CASSPARAGEVGGYNEQFF. CDR3 in DNA: TGTGCCAGCAGCCCCGCAAGGGCAGGAGAGGTGGGGGGTTACAATGAGCAGTTCTTC.

This clonotype was seen repeatedly, ten times or more. The chain links TRBV28 to TRBJ2-3, with 12 bases that match TRBD2. CDR1 is MDHEN, CDR2 SYDVKM, per germline. The ends lost 3 bases at V and 5 bases at J; junction bases unmatched: 12. CDR3 size: 18 residues. The CDR3 DNA reads TGTGCCAGCAGTTTTCCCCCGACTAGCGGGAGTACAGGAGATACGCAGTATTTT. Translation: CASSFPPTSGSTGDTQYF.

This clonotype was observed many times. V is TRBV5-4 and J is TRBJ1-1; 8 bases are shared with TRBD1. CDR3 length: 14 amino acids. CDR1 is SGHNT, CDR2 YYREEE, per germline (reference sequence). V was clipped by 5 bases and J by 2 bases; unmatched bases: 5. CDR3 amino acids: CASRVQGANTEAFF. The CDR3 DNA reads TGTGCCAGCAGGGTTCAGGGGGCAAACACTGAAGCTTTCTTT.

This rearrangement joins TRBV4-3 to TRBJ2-3; TRBD2 aligns across 8 bases. This CDR3 region has 16 residues. V shed 3 bases, J shed 4 bases, and the junction held 9 bases outside the gene matches. Germline assignment: CDR1 LGHNA and CDR2 YSLEER. As DNA, the CDR3 is TGCGCCAGCAGCCAGACAACAGCGGGAGTGGCAGATACGCAGTATTTT. Amino acid sequence: CASSQTTAGVADTQYF.

At least ten counts were recorded for this clonotype. V is TRBV29-1 and J is TRBJ2-2, with 7 bases that match TRBD2. Per germline, CDR1 SQVTM and CDR2 ANQGSEA. The CDR3 is 16 residues long. Trimming removed 6 bases from V and 4 bases from J; junction bases left unmatched: 14. For the CDR3, the DNA is TGCAGCGTCAGTATACCGGGGGGAGGACTCACCGGGGAGCTGTTTTTT. It specifies CSVSIPGGGLTGELFF.

This clonotype was seen repeatedly, ten times or more. The chain links TRBV5-6 to TRBJ2-3, with D uncertain. The CDR3 runs to 16 residues. V lost 4 bases and J lost 0, with 15 bases in between. CDR1 SGHDT and CDR2 YYEEEE come from the germline V gene. The CDR3 sequence: CASSQKWPVSTDTQYF. The CDR3 bases are TGTGCCAGCAGCCAGAAGTGGCCGGTTAGCACAGATACGCAGTATTTT.

This clonotype was counted ten times or more. The chain recombines TRBV27 with TRBJ1-1; 9 bases agree with TRBD1. The junction had 10 bases not matched to a gene; V was cut back by 5 bases and J by 6 bases. Per germline, CDR1 MNHEY and CDR2 SMNVEV (reference sequence). CDR3 length: 15 amino acids. CDR3 coding DNA: TGTGCCAGCAGTCCCCACACAGGGGGCGCTTCTGAAGCTTTCTTT. Residues: CASSPHTGGASEAFF.

There are many counts of this clonotype. The chain joins TRBV7-9 to TRBJ1-1; D possibly corresponds to TRBD1 (6 bases). The CDR3 has 18 residues. V lost 5 bases to trimming and J lost 6 bases, with 28 bases between them. Germline CDR1 and CDR2: SEHNR and FQNEAQ (reference sequence). The CDR3 loop is CASSPGEGLGRVGAEAFF. Here the CDR3 DNA reads TGTGCCAGCAGCCCAGGGGAGGGGCTGGGAAGGGTTGGTGCTGAAGCTTTCTTT.

This clonotype was observed many times. The rearrangement joins TRBV6-5 to TRBJ2-3; D remains unclear. The germline V and J ends were trimmed by 6 bases and 2 bases, with 12 bases remaining between them. This CDR3 has 14 amino acids. In germline, CDR1 is MNHEY, CDR2 SVGAGI. CDR3 sequence: CASRIGPYTDTQYF. The CDR3, as DNA: TGTGCCAGCAGAATAGGGCCATACACAGATACGCAGTATTTT.